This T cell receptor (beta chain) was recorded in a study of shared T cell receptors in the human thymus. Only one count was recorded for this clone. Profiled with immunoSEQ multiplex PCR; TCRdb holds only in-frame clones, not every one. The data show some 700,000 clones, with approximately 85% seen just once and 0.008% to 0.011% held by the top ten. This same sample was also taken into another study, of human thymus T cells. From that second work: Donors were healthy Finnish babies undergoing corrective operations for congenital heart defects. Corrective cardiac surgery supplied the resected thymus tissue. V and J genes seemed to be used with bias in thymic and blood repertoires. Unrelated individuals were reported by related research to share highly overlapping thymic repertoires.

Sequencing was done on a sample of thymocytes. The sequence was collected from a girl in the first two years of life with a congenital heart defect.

The CDR3 nucleotides read TGTGCCAGCAGTTCCGATGGTGGTCAGCGGGGGGGTTCGGGTGCGGAGCAGTTCTTC. Its protein product is CASSSDGGQRGGSGAEQFF. V is TRBV2 and J is TRBJ2-1, with 10 bases fitting TRBD2. With 5 bases clipped from V and 10 bases from J, the junction kept 23 bases outside the gene matches. The CDR3 extends over 19 amino acids. Germline CDR1 and CDR2: SNHLY and FYNNEI.